These 21 T cell receptor beta chains originate from one sample sequenced in a study of cytomegalovirus exposure and HLA in healthy donors. Amplification used 60 Vbeta primers and 13 Jbeta primers. Measured with immunoSEQ multiplex PCR; TCRdb has only the in-frame clones, and not every one. Counted here are around 100,000 clones, roughly four fifths occurring once; the ten biggest clones make up about 3.5%. Sequenced input: PBMCs. These receptors were taken from a man in his forties in good health and CMV-seronegative.

The rearrangement uses TRBV6-5 and TRBJ1-6, with D possibly matching TRBD1 (6 bases). The V gene's germline CDR1 is MNHEY and CDR2 SVGAGI. The CDR3 runs 15 residues. Trimming pared 7 bases from V and 6 bases from J, leaving 16 bases between. The CDR3 here is CASNPQQGSNSPLHF. As DNA, the CDR3 is TGTGCCAGCAACCCCCAACAGGGAAGTAATTCACCCCTCCACTTT.

J is TRBJ1-5 and V is TRBV10-3; D possibly corresponds to TRBD1 (5 bases). CDR1 is ENHRY and CDR2 is SYGVKD in the germline V gene. This CDR3 region has 13 residues. V was cut by 8 bases and J by 6 bases, with 14 bases left in between. CDR3 residues: CAIGAGRGQPQHF. The CDR3, as DNA: TGTGCCATCGGGGCAGGAAGGGGTCAGCCCCAGCATTTT.

In DNA, the CDR3 is TGTGCCAGCAGCTTCGGTGCAGGGTTCGGCTACGAGCAGTACTTC. It translates to CASSFGAGFGYEQYF. This chain joins TRBV7-2 and TRBJ2-7, with D tentatively TRBD1 (5 bases). The CDR3 covers 15 residues. V was shortened by 3 bases and J by 3 bases, with 15 bases between the two germline ends. Looked up from germline, CDR1 is SGHTA and CDR2 is FQGNSA.

This chain connects TRBV27 to TRBJ2-3, with 12 bases that match TRBD2. CDR3 length equals 17 residues. Germline values: CDR1 MNHEY, CDR2 SMNVEV (reference sequence). After removal of 1 base from V and 4 bases from J, the junction contained 6 bases not matched to a gene. The CDR3 region has the DNA TGTGCCAGCAGTTTATTTCCTAGCGGGGGGGCCGCAGATACGCAGTATTTT. Protein: CASSLFPSGGAADTQYF.

The chain links TRBV5-6 to TRBJ1-5; D is possibly TRBD1 (6 bases). The CDR3 spans 15 residues. Germline loops: CDR1 SGHDT, CDR2 YYEEEE. V lost 2 bases, J lost 9 bases, and 18 bases lay in between. CDR3 in amino acids: CASSFQGEGGRPQHF. Written as DNA, the CDR3 is TGTGCCAGCAGCTTCCAAGGAGAAGGGGGTAGGCCCCAGCATTTT.

The chain has TRBV9 and TRBJ1-2; D may be TRBD1 (5 bases). Germline values: CDR1 SGDLS, CDR2 YYNGEE. CDR3 length: 13 residues. The ends were cut back, 3 bases at V and 6 bases at J, with 12 bases in the middle. CDR3 sequence (DNA): TGTGCCAGCAGCGCGAGACAGAGGAATGGCTACACCTTC. As protein: CASSARQRNGYTF.

This clone was recorded a few times. The chain combines TRBV5-1 with TRBJ2-5; TRBD2 is a possible D gene (6 bases). The CDR3 covers 15 residues. CDR1 SGHRS and CDR2 YFSETQ come from the germline V gene. Trimming removed 4 bases from V and 3 bases from J, with 16 bases in between. The CDR3 DNA reads as TGCGCCAGCAGCCCTAGGACGGGAGTGAAAGAGACCCAGTACTTC. Protein sequence: CASSPRTGVKETQYF.

The rearrangement links TRBV5-4 to TRBJ2-5; 8 positions agree with TRBD2. The CDR3 consists of 16 residues. Losses at the gene ends were 4 bases for V and 5 bases for J; bases not matched to a gene: 13. CDR1 SGHNT and CDR2 YYREEE come from the germline V gene (reference sequence). The CDR3 region is CASSPRGGGWRETQYF. CDR3 nucleotide sequence: TGTGCCAGCAGCCCACGGGGGGGTGGTTGGCGTGAGACCCAGTACTTC.

The chain joins TRBV4-2 to TRBJ2-5; TRBD2 aligns across 9 bases. The ends lost 4 bases at V and 5 bases at J; junction bases unmatched: 11. The germline CDR1 and CDR2 sequences are LGHNA and YNFKEQ. CDR3 length equals 16 residues. CDR3 region: CASSPGLERGAETQYF. CDR3 nucleotide sequence: TGTGCCAGCAGCCCAGGCTTGGAGCGGGGGGCCGAGACCCAGTACTTC.

As for this clone: Other DNA sequences from this sample encode an identical CDR3 as well. This chain links TRBV18 with TRBJ1-5; tentative D call: TRBD1 (5 bases). Per germline, CDR1 KGHSH and CDR2 LQKENI. The CDR3 runs to 15 residues. Trimming pared 3 bases from V and 0 bases from J, leaving 9 bases between. The CDR3 reads CASSPDSYSNQPQHF. CDR3 DNA: TGTGCCAGCTCACCTGACAGTTATAGCAATCAGCCCCAGCATTTT.

CDR3 amino acids: CASSLLTSGGLNTGELFF. Written as DNA, the CDR3 is TGTGCCAGCAGTTTATTGACTAGCGGGGGCCTGAACACCGGGGAGCTGTTTTTT. This rearrangement joins TRBV27 to TRBJ2-2; 12 nucleotides agree with TRBD2. Trimming at V came to 1 base and at J to 1 base, leaving 4 bases not matched to a gene. CDR3 length: 18 amino acids. Germline CDR1 and CDR2: MNHEY and SMNVEV (reference sequence).

This clone appeared a single time. This rearrangement joins TRBV28 to TRBJ2-7, with 7 bases matching TRBD1. The germline V gene has CDR1 MDHEN and CDR2 SYDVKM. The V segment lost 5 bases and the J segment 4 bases; nucleotides outside the gene matches: 8. The CDR3 length is 14 residues. In DNA, the CDR3 is TGTGCCAGCAGTCGTATGGACAGGCGGTACGAGCAGTACTTC. As protein: CASSRMDRRYEQYF.

This CDR3 is CAISSDRGDQPQHF. CDR3 coding DNA: TGTGCCATCAGCTCCGACAGGGGTGATCAGCCCCAGCATTTT. This sequence joins TRBV10-3 and TRBJ1-5; TRBD1 matches at 8 bases. The germline V gene has CDR1 ENHRY and CDR2 SYGVKD. This CDR3 spans 14 amino acids. J was trimmed by 5 bases and V by 6 bases; bases with no gene match: 6.

The chain recombines TRBV13 with TRBJ2-7, with 8 positions matching TRBD2. Germline loops: CDR1 PRHDT, CDR2 FYEKMQ (reference sequence). Trimming cost V 4 bases and J 5 bases; bases outside gene matches: 7. This CDR3 has 14 amino acids. This CDR3 reads CASSSGLVTHEQYF. CDR3 in DNA: TGTGCCAGCAGCTCGGGACTAGTAACTCACGAGCAGTACTTC.

V usage is TRBV7-9 and J usage is TRBJ1-1, with 11 positions matching TRBD1. The V gene's germline CDR1 is SEHNR and CDR2 FQNEAQ (reference sequence). The CDR3 sequence is 14 residues long. The V segment lost 4 bases and the J segment 6 bases; nucleotides outside the gene matches: 4. CDR3 nucleotide sequence: TGTGCCAGCAGCTGGACAGGGGGCGCCTCTGAAGCTTTCTTT. It yields the protein CASSWTGGASEAFF.

The CDR3 region is CASSLVRAHEQYF. For the CDR3, the DNA is TGCGCCAGCAGCTTGGTCAGGGCCCACGAGCAGTACTTC. The chain has TRBV5-1 and TRBJ2-7; D may be TRBD1 (5 bases). The CDR3 runs 13 residues. The V gene lost 0 bases and the J gene lost 5 bases, with 9 bases spanning the gap. Germline V gives CDR1 SGHRS, CDR2 YFSETQ.

The chain employs TRBV28 and TRBJ2-3, with D possibly TRBD1 on 5 matching bases. The CDR3 has 15 residues. The V end lost 2 bases, the J end lost 3 bases, and 12 bases lay between the germline ends. Germline V gene data show CDR1 as MDHEN and CDR2 as SYDVKM. The CDR3 nucleotides read TGTGCCAGCAGTTTACGGCCTCAGGGTACAGATACGCAGTATTTT. Protein: CASSLRPQGTDTQYF.

The chain employs TRBV29-1 and TRBJ2-3; D unresolved. Trimming shortened V by 3 bases and J by 3 bases, and 10 bases separated the two germline ends. This CDR3 has 13 amino acids. Germline CDR1 SQVTM, CDR2 ANQGSEA. The CDR3 reads CSVEAERTDTQYF. The CDR3 nucleotides are TGCAGCGTTGAGGCAGAAAGAACAGATACGCAGTATTTT.

The CDR3 DNA reads as TGTGCCAGCCTCGGTTACGAGCAGTACTTC. It yields the protein CASLGYEQYF. V gene TRBV6-6 combines with J gene TRBJ2-7; D call uncertain. The CDR3 has 10 residues. From germline, CDR1 is MNHNY and CDR2 SVGAGI (reference sequence). Trimming stripped 8 bases from V and 4 bases from J, with 6 bases between.

In this sample, this clone turned up once. The chain carries TRBV9 and TRBJ2-7; possibly TRBD2 for D (5 bases). The CDR3 extends over 14 amino acids. V lost 5 bases and J lost 2, with 14 bases in between. Germline V gene sequence: CDR1 SGDLS, CDR2 YYNGEE. The CDR3 region is CASSPPGVTYEQYF. CDR3 in DNA: TGTGCCAGCAGTCCTCCCGGGGTCACCTACGAGCAGTACTTC.

The gene calls are TRBV7-5 and TRBJ2-3; the table names TRBD2, a call not compared with the DNA. TRBV7-5 is a pseudogene locus. CDR3 length equals 13 residues. The CDR3 sequence: CVRSSFNTDTQYF. CDR3 DNA sequence: TGTGTCAGAAGCTCCTTTAACACAGATACGCAGTATTTT.